The rows below give T cell receptor beta chains drawn from one sample of a study of blood T cell repertoires in COVID-19. TCRdb's table, derived via immunoSEQ multiplex PCR, lists solely in-frame clones and lacks some. The sample lists a few hundred thousand clones; approximately 90% were seen once. The specimen sequenced was PBMCs or T cells enriched from blood (not recorded which). These receptors came from a man aged 35-49 years who had recovered from COVID-19. Both conserved end residues are part of each CDR3. A D gene is named only where the DNA matches it firmly. Where a row states a size, it is once, few, many or the class of an expanded clone; other rows omit it.

v_call	clone_size	d_call	j_call	cdr3_nt	cdr3_aa
TRBV30	.	.	TRBJ1-4	TGTGCCGTCCTGCGTGCAACTAATGAAAAACTGTTTTTT	CAVLRATNEKLFF
TRBV6-2/TRBV6-3	.	.	TRBJ1-5	TGTGCCAGCAGTTACCTAGGAAACACTGTGGGTCAGCCCCAGCATTTT	CASSYLGNTVGQPQHF
TRBV28	.	.	TRBJ1-5	TGTGCCAGCAGAGGAGGGGCTCGGCCCCAGCATTTT	CASRGGARPQHF
TRBV28	.	TRBD1	TRBJ1-4	TGTGCCGGCAGTCTAAGACAGGGGGCGACTAATGAAAAACTGTTTTTT	CAGSLRQGATNEKLFF
TRBV5-4	.	.	TRBJ2-2	TGTGCCAGTCTTCCTCTGAGGCAAACCGGGGAGCTGTTTTTT	CASLPLRQTGELFF
TRBV19	.	TRBD1	TRBJ2-3	TGTGCCAGTAGTCCGGACAGGGGAGGGAGAGATACGCAGTATTTT	CASSPDRGGRDTQYF
TRBV14	.	TRBD2	TRBJ2-1	TGTGCCAGCAGCCCATCTGCGGGAGCCAATGAGCAGTTCTTC	CASSPSAGANEQFF
TRBV6-1	.	.	TRBJ2-5	TGTGCCAGCAGTGATGGGAGGTACCAAGAGACCCAGTACTTC	CASSDGRYQETQYF
TRBV4-1	once	.	TRBJ2-5	TGCGCCAGCAGCCAAGGCGAAGGAGAAGGAGAGACCCAGTACTTC	CASSQGEGEGETQYF
TRBV28	.	.	TRBJ2-5	TGTGCCAGCAGTTTAGTACAGACAGAGACCCAGTACTTC	CASSLVQTETQYF
TRBV27	.	TRBD1	TRBJ2-5	TGTGCCACGGAACACAGGGGTGTAAAGTACTTC	CATEHRGVKYF
TRBV15	once	.	TRBJ1-2	TGTGCCACCAGCAGCCCGGACAGCATTCTCTATGGCTACACCTTC	CATSSPDSILYGYTF
TRBV30	.	.	TRBJ2-2	TGTGCCTGGAGTAGACAGAACACCGGGGAGCTGTTTTTT	CAWSRQNTGELFF
TRBV7-2	.	TRBD2	TRBJ2-7	TGTGCCAGCAGCTTAGGAACTAGCGCCTACGAGCAGTACTTC	CASSLGTSAYEQYF
TRBV5-4	.	TRBD1	TRBJ1-4	TGTGCCAGCAGCCGAACGACAGGGGGTGTAAGAACTAATGAAAAACTGTTTTTT	CASSRTTGGVRTNEKLFF
TRBV18	.	.	TRBJ2-5	TGTGCCAGCTCACCAGGAGAAGGGACTTCCCGGCAAGAGACCCAGTACTTC	CASSPGEGTSRQETQYF
TRBV27	.	TRBD1	TRBJ2-5	TGTGCCAGCAGTTTGACAGGGGGGGCCGAGACCCAGTACTTC	CASSLTGGAETQYF
TRBV6-5	.	.	TRBJ1-1	TGTGCCAGCAGTTTCGAGGGGGACACTGAAGCTTTCTTT	CASSFEGDTEAFF
TRBV10-3	few	TRBD1	TRBJ1-1	TGTGCCATCAGTGATCCCGGACAGGGGAACACTGAAGCTTTCTTT	CAISDPGQGNTEAFF
TRBV5-1	.	.	TRBJ2-7	TGCGCCAGCAGCCAAACTAGCAACAACGAGCAGTACTTC	CASSQTSNNEQYF
TRBV6-5	.	.	TRBJ2-3	TGTGCCAGCAGTCCGCAGGGGCTCGCAGATACGCAGTATTTT	CASSPQGLADTQYF
TRBV30	once	TRBD2	TRBJ2-3	TGTGCCCACAACAGGGGACTAGCGTTCACAGATACGCAGTATTTT	CAHNRGLAFTDTQYF
TRBV7-9	.	TRBD2	TRBJ2-1	TGTGCCAGCAGCTCGGGACTATCGGATGAGCAGTTCTTC	CASSSGLSDEQFF
TRBV5-6	.	TRBD1	TRBJ2-7	TGTGCCAGCAGCTCAAGGACAGGGGGCTCCTACGAGCAGTACTTC	CASSSRTGGSYEQYF
TRBV5-1	few	.	TRBJ1-4	TGCGCCAGCAGCTCCCAGGGGAACAATGAAAAACTGTTTTTT	CASSSQGNNEKLFF
TRBV5-8	.	.	TRBJ2-5	TGTGCCAGCAGCTTGTGGGGGGACCAAGAGACCCAGTACTTC	CASSLWGDQETQYF
TRBV29-1	.	.	TRBJ2-3	TGCAGCGTAGAAACTTCTGGGGGGACAGATACGCAGTATTTT	CSVETSGGTDTQYF
TRBV29-1	.	TRBD1	TRBJ2-1	TGCAGCGTTGATTCGGGGACAGGGGGCCCTTACAATGAGCAGTTCTTC	CSVDSGTGGPYNEQFF
TRBV18	once	TRBD2	TRBJ2-7	TGTGCCAGCTCACCACTCTCTCCGGGACTAGGTTTCTACGAGCAGTACTTC	CASSPLSPGLGFYEQYF
TRBV5-4	once	.	TRBJ2-5	TGTGCCAGCAGCTTGGACCCAGGCCTGAAAGAGACCCAGTACTTC	CASSLDPGLKETQYF
TRBV18	.	.	TRBJ2-5	TGTGCCAGCTCACCACCGAACCTAGACGAGACCCAGTACTTC	CASSPPNLDETQYF
TRBV19	.	.	TRBJ1-1	TGTGCCAGTAGTATAAGTTATGAGGGCCGACGGCCTGAAGCTTTCTTT	CASSISYEGRRPEAFF
TRBV9	.	.	TRBJ1-1	TGTGCCAGCAGCGCCGGGATTTCAAACACTGAAGCTTTCTTT	CASSAGISNTEAFF
TRBV7-2	.	TRBD2	TRBJ2-5	TGTGCCAGCGCGCGGCGGGGGGCGTGGGAGACCCAGTACTTC	CASARRGAWETQYF
TRBV7-2	.	TRBD2	TRBJ2-5	TGTGCCAGCAGCTTAGGCACTAGCGGGAGTCGGAGAGAGACCCAGTACTTC	CASSLGTSGSRRETQYF
TRBV18	once	TRBD2	TRBJ2-7	TGTGCCAGCTCACCAGCACTAGCGGGAGGATCCTACGAGCAGTACTTC	CASSPALAGGSYEQYF
TRBV9	.	TRBD1	TRBJ1-4	TGTGCCAGCAGCGCACAGGGGGCGCTGGGTGAAAAACTGTTTTTT	CASSAQGALGEKLFF
TRBV15	.	.	TRBJ1-3	TGTGCCACCAGCAGAGACAGCTCTGGAAACACCATATATTTT	CATSRDSSGNTIYF
TRBV5-4	.	.	TRBJ2-7	TGTGCCAGCCAGGAGGTAGGGTTCTACGAGCAGTACTTC	CASQEVGFYEQYF
TRBV5-5	.	.	TRBJ1-2	TGTGCCAGCCTTAGTTTACAGGGAAAAGGGGGCTACACCTTC	CASLSLQGKGGYTF
TRBV2	many	.	TRBJ2-7	TGTGCCAGCAGTGAAGCGCGGGGTTACGAGCAGTACTTC	CASSEARGYEQYF
TRBV3-1/TRBV3-2	once	TRBD1	TRBJ2-7	TGTGCCAGCAGCCAAGGGACAGGAAACTACGAGCAGTACTTC	CASSQGTGNYEQYF
TRBV7-9	.	TRBD1	TRBJ2-3	TGTGCCAGCAGCTATCGGACAGGGGGCACAGATACGCAGTATTTT	CASSYRTGGTDTQYF
TRBV7-9	.	.	TRBJ1-2	TGTGCCAGCAGCTTAGGGGGGCAGGCGGGCTACACCTTC	CASSLGGQAGYTF
TRBV15	once	.	TRBJ2-2	TGTGCCACCAGCAGAGATTTAGGCAGGGGAGTCACCGGGGAGCTGTTTTTT	CATSRDLGRGVTGELFF
TRBV9	.	TRBD2	TRBJ2-5	TGTGCCAGCAGCGTAGAAGCGGGACTGGGGGGGACCCAGTACTTC	CASSVEAGLGGTQYF
TRBV6-5	.	TRBD2	TRBJ2-7	TGTGCCAGCAGTCAGGGGACTAGCTCCTACGAGCAGTACTTC	CASSQGTSSYEQYF
TRBV9	.	TRBD2	TRBJ2-7	TGTGCCAGCAGCCATCTAGCGGGGTCTTACGAGCAGTACTTC	CASSHLAGSYEQYF